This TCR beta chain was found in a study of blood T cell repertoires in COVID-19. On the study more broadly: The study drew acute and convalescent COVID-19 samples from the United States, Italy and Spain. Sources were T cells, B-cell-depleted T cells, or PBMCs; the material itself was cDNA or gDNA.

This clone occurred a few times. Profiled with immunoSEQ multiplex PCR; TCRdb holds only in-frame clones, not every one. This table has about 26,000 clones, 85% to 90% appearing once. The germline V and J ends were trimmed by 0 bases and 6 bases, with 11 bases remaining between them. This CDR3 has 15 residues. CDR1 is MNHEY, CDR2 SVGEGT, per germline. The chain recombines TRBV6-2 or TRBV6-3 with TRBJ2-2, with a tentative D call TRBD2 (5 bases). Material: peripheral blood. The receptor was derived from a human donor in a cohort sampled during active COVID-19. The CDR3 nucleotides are TGTGCCAGCAGTTACTCGGGTGGGAGCGCCGGGGAGCTGTTTTTT. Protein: CASSYSGGSAGELFF.